This T cell receptor (beta chain) was sequenced in a study of T cells after yellow fever vaccination. The germline V and J ends were trimmed by 4 bases and 3 bases, with 4 bases remaining between them. Germline loops: CDR1 LNHNV, CDR2 YYDKDF (reference sequence). This CDR3 has 11 amino acids. By 5'RACE template switching, TCR cDNA was produced, with a universal primer site and UMIs added in the process. TCRdb reanalysed the 5' RACE reads using MiXCR and keeps one entry per CDR3 protein. The sample lists 100,000 to 150,000 distinct CDR3 sequences; about 8.8% were seen once. This receptor was taken from a man aged 18-30 years who received the YFV17D yellow fever vaccine. This chain uses TRBV15 with TRBJ2-7, with unresolved D. Sequenced material: CD8+ T cells sorted from PBMCs, taken on the day of the yellow fever booster vaccination. The CDR3 coding sequence is TGTGCCACCAGCAACAACTACGAGCAGTACTTC. Translation: CATSNNYEQYF.